The 14 T cell receptor beta chains listed next were all sequenced from one sample in a study of cytomegalovirus exposure and HLA in healthy donors. The PCR made use of 60 Vbeta and 13 Jbeta primers. Sequenced by immunoSEQ multiplex PCR; TCRdb stores in-frame clones only, minus some. The sample lists 75,000 to 95,000 clones, over 60% seen once, with roughly 21% in the top ten. What was sequenced was PBMCs. These receptors originate from a woman aged 50 to 60 in good health and CMV-seropositive.

V and J are TRBV27 and TRBJ1-4; D gene unclear. Germline lookup yields CDR1 MNHEY and CDR2 SMNVEV (reference sequence). V dropped 4 bases and J dropped 7 bases, with 10 bases sitting between them. The CDR3 runs to 13 residues. The CDR3 region is CASSYIGSEKLFF. DNA of the CDR3: TGTGCCAGCAGTTATATAGGGAGTGAAAAACTGTTTTTT.

This chain joins TRBV19 and TRBJ1-6, with D uncertain. The CDR3 extends over 13 amino acids. Germline loops: CDR1 LNHDA, CDR2 SQIVND (reference sequence). Trimming removed 4 bases from V and 7 bases from J, with 8 bases in between. CDR3 region: CASSNVGNSPLHF. The CDR3 region has the DNA TGTGCCAGTAGTAATGTCGGGAATTCACCCCTCCACTTT.

This clone turned up a few times. The V gene is TRBV7-9, the J gene TRBJ2-3, with D possibly being TRBD2 (7 bases). V was pared by 5 bases and J by 4 bases, with 16 bases between. This CDR3 is built from 15 residues. In germline, CDR1 is SEHNR, CDR2 FQNEAQ (reference sequence). CDR3: CASSPYLGGPDTQYF. CDR3 nucleotide sequence: TGTGCCAGCAGCCCCTATCTGGGGGGGCCAGATACGCAGTATTTT.

This rearrangement joins TRBV7-9 to TRBJ1-3, with no clear D. The V gene's germline CDR1 is SEHNR and CDR2 FQNEAQ (reference sequence). V was clipped by 5 bases and J by 8 bases, with 16 bases between them. This CDR3 spans 14 amino acids. CDR3 protein: CASSTRIWEDTIYF. The CDR3 DNA follows: TGTGCCAGCAGCACCAGAATTTGGGAGGACACCATATATTTT.

The chain employs TRBV30 and TRBJ2-3; 12 bases align to TRBD2. The CDR3 is 13 residues long. Germline CDR1 is GTSNPN and CDR2 is SVGIG (reference sequence). With V trimmed by 2 bases and J by 7 bases, 1 base remained unmatched. CDR3: CAWSLAGGNTQYF. The CDR3 region has the DNA TGTGCCTGGAGTCTAGCGGGGGGGAATACGCAGTATTTT.

A few counts support this clone. V and J are TRBV6-5 and TRBJ2-1; D is possibly TRBD2 (6 bases). The CDR3 extends over 13 amino acids. The ends were cut back, 1 base at V and 6 bases at J, with 7 bases in the middle. Germline values: CDR1 MNHEY, CDR2 SVGAGI. The CDR3 DNA reads as TGTGCCAGCAGTTACTGGAGGGGCAATGAGCAGTTCTTC. The encoded protein is CASSYWRGNEQFF.

This sequence joins TRBV10-3 and TRBJ2-5, with 8 positions matching TRBD1. The CDR3 extends over 13 amino acids. The V gene end was trimmed by 10 bases and the J gene end by 2 bases; junction bases not matched to a gene: 6. Germline V lookup: CDR1 ENHRY, CDR2 SYGVKD. CDR3 DNA sequence: TGTGCCAGCTCGGACAGGGAACAAGAGACCCAGTACTTC. Protein product: CASSDREQETQYF.

This chain joins TRBV30 and TRBJ2-2; the D gene is possibly TRBD2 (7 bases). V dropped 4 bases and J dropped 8 bases, with 14 bases sitting between them. Germline V gene sequence: CDR1 GTSNPN, CDR2 SVGIG (reference sequence). The CDR3 spans 13 residues. This chain's CDR3 is CAWKGGVRGELFF. The DNA for the CDR3 is TGTGCCTGGAAGGGGGGGGTTCGGGGGGAGCTGTTTTTT.

The gene calls are TRBV6-5 and TRBJ1-2; 7 bases align to TRBD1. The CDR3 runs to 14 residues. Germline loops: CDR1 MNHEY, CDR2 SVGAGI. The ends lost 6 bases at V and 8 bases at J; junction bases unmatched: 12. CDR3 loop: CASSKTGVVGGYTF. Here the CDR3 DNA reads TGTGCCAGCAGCAAAACAGGGGTCGTCGGGGGCTACACCTTC.

This clone was counted only a few times. The CDR3 region has the DNA TGCAGCGTCCTTTTAGCCAGGGGAGGGGAATATGCCTATGGCTACACCTTC. This sequence encodes CSVLLARGGEYAYGYTF. V and J are TRBV29-1 and TRBJ1-2; the D gene is possibly TRBD1 (6 bases). Trimming stripped 6 bases from V and 4 bases from J, with 27 bases between. Germline V lookup: CDR1 SQVTM, CDR2 ANQGSEA. This CDR3 comprises 17 residues.

The rearrangement uses TRBV4-2 and TRBJ2-5; 7 positions match TRBD2. The CDR3 runs 16 residues. Germline V lookup: CDR1 LGHNA, CDR2 YNFKEQ. V gave up 4 bases and J gave up 4 bases; unmatched junction bases: 12. CDR3 in DNA: TGTGCCAGCAGCCTGTCCGGGGAGGGCCCCTTAGAGACCCAGTACTTC. Encoded protein: CASSLSGEGPLETQYF.

This clone was counted a single time. The chain employs TRBV6-6 and TRBJ1-5; D not certain. In germline, CDR1 is MNHNY, CDR2 SVGAGI (reference sequence). The germline V and J ends were trimmed by 6 bases and 3 bases, with 9 bases remaining between them. The length of the CDR3 is 13 residues. For the CDR3, the DNA is TGTGCCAGCAGGCAGGCATTCAATCAGCCCCAGCATTTT. It specifies CASRQAFNQPQHF.

V and J are TRBV9 and TRBJ1-5; D may be TRBD1 (5 bases). The V gene lost 0 bases and the J gene lost 2 bases, with 9 bases spanning the gap. This CDR3 comprises 15 residues. The V gene's germline CDR1 is SGDLS and CDR2 YYNGEE. The CDR3 sequence: CASSVGGGGNQPQHF. CDR3 DNA sequence: TGTGCCAGCAGCGTAGGGGGAGGGGGCAATCAGCCCCAGCATTTT.

This rearrangement joins TRBV27 to TRBJ2-7; D unresolved. Germline CDR1 and CDR2: MNHEY and SMNVEV (reference sequence). V was trimmed by 5 bases and J by 0 bases, leaving 14 bases between them. There are 15 residues in the CDR3. The CDR3 coding sequence is TGTGCCAGCAGTATCCTGGCGGCGAGCTCCTACGAGCAGTACTTC. Residues: CASSILAASSYEQYF.